The 27 T cell receptor beta chains below all came from one sample that was sequenced in a study of blood T cell repertoires in COVID-19 (dated by TCRdb to 2020 to 2021). Library construction relied on the immunoSEQ multiplex PCR assay. TCRdb took this table from immuneACCESS and kept in-frame rearrangements with V and J called. Such tables lack part of the clones; where checked against another copy, unresolved V genes explain under half of the gap, and the rest is unexplained. The sample includes about 280,000 clones, with 75% to 90% observed a single time. About 4% of the sample lies in the top ten. Sequencing was carried out using PBMCs or T cells enriched from blood (not recorded which). These receptors were obtained from a woman aged 25 to 39 with acute COVID-19.

The chain joins TRBV3-1 (or the pseudogene TRBV3-2) to TRBJ1-1, with a possible D match to TRBD1 (6 bases). Germline CDR1 is LGHDT and CDR2 is YNNKEL (reference sequence). The CDR3 is 13 amino acids. Trimming removed 8 bases from V and 4 bases from J, with 14 bases in between. This CDR3 reads CASWGVGGTEAFF. CDR3 coding DNA: TGTGCCAGCTGGGGCGTAGGGGGCACTGAAGCTTTCTTT.

The V and J genes are TRBV28 and TRBJ1-5, with 9 positions matching TRBD1. The length of the CDR3 is 16 residues. Germline-derived CDR1 and CDR2 are MDHEN and SYDVKM. The ends lost 5 bases at V and 4 bases at J; junction bases unmatched: 9. The CDR3 DNA reads as TGTGCCAGCAGTCAGCTACAGGGGGCTGGGAATCAGCCCCAGCATTTT. Its translation is CASSQLQGAGNQPQHF.

This chain uses TRBV28 with TRBJ2-7, with D perhaps TRBD2 (5 bases). Germline lookup yields CDR1 MDHEN and CDR2 SYDVKM. The CDR3 is 14 amino acids. With 3 bases removed from V and 5 bases from J, the gap between germline ends came to 14 bases. The CDR3 bases are TGTGCCAGCAGTTTGAGGGCGACATGGCACGAGCAGTACTTC. It codes for CASSLRATWHEQYF.

The chain combines TRBV6-2 or TRBV6-3 with TRBJ1-4, with D possibly matching TRBD1 (6 bases). Between the trimmed V and J ends, which lost 2 bases and 5 bases, there was a span of 9 bases. This CDR3 contains 14 residues. Germline values: CDR1 MNHEY, CDR2 SVGEGT. CDR3 sequence reads: CASSYGGANEKLFF. The CDR3, as DNA: TGTGCCAGCAGTTACGGGGGGGCAAATGAAAAACTGTTTTTT.

The chain is built from TRBV5-1 and TRBJ2-1; 11 nucleotides agree with TRBD1. The length of the CDR3 is 14 residues. Germline assignment: CDR1 SGHRS and CDR2 YFSETQ. Losses at the gene ends were 4 bases for V and 8 bases for J; bases not matched to a gene: 5. As DNA, the CDR3 is TGCGCCAGCAGCCCGGGACAGGGGGGTTATGAGCAGTTCTTC. Protein product: CASSPGQGGYEQFF.

J is TRBJ2-1 and V is TRBV7-2; 9 bases fit TRBD2. This CDR3 region has 15 residues. V gave up 8 bases and J gave up 0 bases; unmatched junction bases: 5. Germline V gives CDR1 SGHTA, CDR2 FQGNSA. This CDR3 reads CASRGGASSYNEQFF. The DNA for the CDR3 is TGTGCCAGCCGCGGGGGGGCCAGCTCCTACAATGAGCAGTTCTTC.

This clone was observed a single time. This chain uses TRBV11-2 with TRBJ2-7; TRBD1 matches at 9 bases. Germline assignment: CDR1 SGHAT and CDR2 FQNNGV. The V gene end was trimmed by 0 bases and the J gene end by 3 bases; junction bases not matched to a gene: 3. This CDR3 has 15 amino acids. The CDR3 DNA follows: TGTGCCAGCAGCTTAGAAGGGACAGGGTACTACGAGCAGTACTTC. It codes for CASSLEGTGYYEQYF.

The V and J genes are TRBV6-1 and TRBJ1-1; the match to TRBD1 covers 7 bases. After removal of 5 bases from V and 7 bases from J, the junction contained 10 bases not matched to a gene. The germline V gene has CDR1 MNHNS and CDR2 SASEGT. CDR3 length equals 14 residues. The CDR3 DNA is TGTGCCAGCAGTCCAGACAGGGAATTAGGTGAAGCTTTCTTT. Amino acids: CASSPDRELGEAFF.

The rearrangement joins TRBV7-9 to TRBJ2-7; 10 bases are shared with TRBD1. V trimming: 1 base; J trimming: 3 bases; junction bases outside the gene matches: 6. Germline assignment: CDR1 SEHNR and CDR2 FQNEAQ (reference sequence). This CDR3 is 16 amino acids long. The CDR3, as DNA: TGTGCCAGCAGCTTAGGACCGGGACAGGGGCACTACGAGCAGTACTTC. It codes for CASSLGPGQGHYEQYF.

The rearrangement uses TRBV7-9 and TRBJ1-4; 9 nucleotides line up with TRBD1. The V and J ends lost 5 bases and 7 bases, in that order; junction bases with no gene match: 8. Germline CDR1 is SEHNR and CDR2 is FQNEAQ (reference sequence). The CDR3 length is 15 residues. In DNA, the CDR3 is TGTGCCAGCAGCGATTCAGACAGGGGGGCTGAAAAACTGTTTTTT. Translating gives CASSDSDRGAEKLFF.

The genes are TRBV5-6 and TRBJ2-3; D gene unclear. The CDR3 contains 15 residues. The V end lost 0 bases, the J end lost 0 bases, and 8 bases lay between the germline ends. Germline CDR1 is SGHDT and CDR2 is YYEEEE. CDR3 residues: CASSLGQLSTDTQYF. CDR3 nucleotide sequence: TGTGCCAGCAGCTTGGGTCAGTTAAGCACAGATACGCAGTATTTT.

The J gene is TRBJ2-2, the V gene TRBV5-5, with TRBD1 identical over 8 bases. Germline CDR1 reads SGHKS; CDR2 reads YYEKEE (reference sequence). The CDR3 consists of 13 residues. Trimming at V came to 5 bases and at J to 5 bases, leaving 2 bases not matched to a gene. CDR3 bases: TGTGCCAGCAGGACAGGGGCGACCGGGGAGCTGTTTTTT. It yields the protein CASRTGATGELFF.

The gene calls are TRBV5-5 and TRBJ1-4, with D possibly TRBD1 on 6 matching bases. V lost 0 bases, J lost 2 bases, and 8 bases lay in between. CDR3 length equals 15 residues. Germline values: CDR1 SGHKS, CDR2 YYEKEE (reference sequence). CDR3 in DNA: TGTGCCAGCAGCTTGGGAACAGGGACTAATGAAAAACTGTTTTTT. Its protein is CASSLGTGTNEKLFF.

J is TRBJ2-1 and V is TRBV6-6; possibly TRBD1 for D (5 bases). V was pared by 5 bases and J by 5 bases, with 28 bases between. The germline gives CDR1 MNHNY, CDR2 SVGAGI (reference sequence). This CDR3 has 19 residues. CDR3 residues: CASSPIREGAYLGNNEQFF. The CDR3 DNA follows: TGTGCCAGCAGTCCGATCAGGGAAGGGGCCTATTTGGGAAACAATGAGCAGTTCTTC.

The chain is built from TRBV6-5 and TRBJ1-5, with 7 bases fitting TRBD1. V lost 0 bases, J lost 3 bases, and 5 bases stayed unmatched. Germline V lookup: CDR1 MNHEY, CDR2 SVGAGI. The CDR3 consists of 16 residues. The CDR3 DNA follows: TGTGCCAGCAGTTACTCGATAGACAGGGACAATCAGCCCCAGCATTTT. Its translation is CASSYSIDRDNQPQHF.

V gene TRBV5-4 combines with J gene TRBJ2-7; unclear D gene. Trimming shortened V by 0 bases and J by 6 bases, and 13 bases separated the two germline ends. This CDR3 contains 14 residues. CDR1 is SGHNT, CDR2 YYREEE, per germline (reference sequence). Here the CDR3 reads CASSLVGRLAEQYF. The CDR3 DNA is TGTGCCAGCAGCTTGGTCGGCAGGCTGGCCGAGCAGTACTTC.

The V gene is TRBV7-2, the J gene TRBJ2-4; the match to TRBD1 covers 7 bases. The junction had 9 bases not matched to a gene; V was cut back by 4 bases and J by 6 bases. The CDR3 loop spans 15 amino acids. Germline CDR1 reads SGHTA; CDR2 reads FQGNSA. This CDR3 is CASSYPGTAGNIQYF. As DNA, the CDR3 is TGTGCCAGCAGCTACCCCGGGACAGCCGGAAACATTCAGTACTTC.

The chain combines TRBV18 with TRBJ1-2; 7 positions match TRBD1. V dropped 1 base and J dropped 3; count of bases not matched to a gene: 5. The germline V gene has CDR1 KGHSH and CDR2 LQKENI. The CDR3 is 15 amino acids. The CDR3 is CASSPQIQGDYGYTF. The CDR3 nucleotides read TGTGCCAGCTCACCACAGATCCAGGGGGACTATGGCTACACCTTC.

The V call is TRBV7-7, the J call TRBJ2-5; TRBD2 matches at 9 bases. V lost 1 base and J lost 2; bases outside the gene matches: 5. This CDR3 comprises 16 residues. Germline V gene lookup returns CDR1 SSHAT and CDR2 FNYEAQ (reference sequence). The CDR3 DNA is TGTGCCAGCAGCTTAGGGCCTAGCGGGACACAAGAGACCCAGTACTTC. Its translation is CASSLGPSGTQETQYF.

J is TRBJ2-2 and V is TRBV29-1; the match to TRBD1 covers 8 bases. V lost 5 bases to trimming and J lost 0 bases; unmatched junction nucleotides: 11. CDR3 size: 17 residues. Germline assignment: CDR1 SQVTM and CDR2 ANQGSEA. Written as DNA, the CDR3 is TGCAGCGTTACCCCGGGGACAGGAGACTCGAACACCGGGGAGCTGTTTTTT. The encoded protein is CSVTPGTGDSNTGELFF.

The rearrangement uses TRBV19 and TRBJ1-2; tentative D call: TRBD1 (5 bases). CDR1 is LNHDA and CDR2 is SQIVND in the germline V gene (reference sequence). The CDR3 has 11 residues. Trimming pared 11 bases from V and 6 bases from J, leaving 13 bases between. The CDR3 DNA reads TGTGCCCAAGTGGGAGGGGATGGCTACACCTTC. Amino acids: CAQVGGDGYTF.

The rearrangement uses TRBV6-2 or TRBV6-3 and TRBJ2-2; D is possibly TRBD1 (6 bases). This CDR3 has 15 amino acids. V lost 4 bases, J lost 6 bases, and 15 bases lay in between. Germline V gives CDR1 MNHEY, CDR2 SVGEGT. CDR3 in DNA: TGTGCCAGCAGTTCAAGACAGGTGGTGGCCGGGGAGCTGTTTTTT. Protein: CASSSRQVVAGELFF.

This chain links TRBV7-9 with TRBJ2-7; 9 bases match TRBD2. The CDR3 has 16 amino acids. V shed 0 bases and J 1 base; nucleotides not matched to a gene: 4. Germline CDR1 reads SEHNR; CDR2 reads FQNEAQ (reference sequence). CDR3 residues: CASSLALAGGSYEQYF. CDR3 bases: TGTGCCAGCAGCTTAGCTTTGGCGGGAGGGTCCTACGAGCAGTACTTC.

The chain carries TRBV4-1 and TRBJ2-1, with no clear D. V dropped 3 bases and J dropped 2 bases, with 2 bases sitting between them. Germline assignment: CDR1 MGHRA and CDR2 YSYEKL. The CDR3 spans 12 residues. The CDR3 coding sequence is TGCGCCAGCAGCCATACCTACAATGAGCAGTTCTTC. Its translation is CASSHTYNEQFF.

CDR3 sequence (DNA): TGTGCCAGCAGCTTAGCGCCCCGGGACAGGGGAGGGAACACTGAAGCTTTCTTT. Encoded protein: CASSLAPRDRGGNTEAFF. The chain uses TRBV7-8 and TRBJ1-1, with 10 bases fitting TRBD1. Germline CDR1 reads SGHVS; CDR2 reads FQNEAQ. This CDR3 comprises 18 residues. V shed 0 bases and J 1 base; nucleotides not matched to a gene: 8.

This clone was seen a single time. V is TRBV6-2 or TRBV6-3 and J is TRBJ2-2; 7 positions match TRBD2. The germline V gene has CDR1 MNHEY and CDR2 SVGEGT. There are 16 residues in the CDR3. Losses at the gene ends were 3 bases for V and 4 bases for J; bases not matched to a gene: 8. The CDR3 loop reads CASSYRAGDSTGELFF. CDR3 coding DNA: TGTGCCAGCAGTTATAGGGCGGGAGATAGCACCGGGGAGCTGTTTTTT.

The chain links TRBV4-3 to TRBJ2-7; the D gene is possibly TRBD2 (6 bases). This CDR3 is built from 16 residues. Germline CDR1 reads LGHNA; CDR2 reads YSLEER. V gave up 3 bases and J gave up 3 bases, with 18 bases separating them. CDR3 bases: TGCGCCAGCAGCCAGGATACCGGGACTCGGCGCTACGAGCAGTACTTC. Protein sequence: CASSQDTGTRRYEQYF.